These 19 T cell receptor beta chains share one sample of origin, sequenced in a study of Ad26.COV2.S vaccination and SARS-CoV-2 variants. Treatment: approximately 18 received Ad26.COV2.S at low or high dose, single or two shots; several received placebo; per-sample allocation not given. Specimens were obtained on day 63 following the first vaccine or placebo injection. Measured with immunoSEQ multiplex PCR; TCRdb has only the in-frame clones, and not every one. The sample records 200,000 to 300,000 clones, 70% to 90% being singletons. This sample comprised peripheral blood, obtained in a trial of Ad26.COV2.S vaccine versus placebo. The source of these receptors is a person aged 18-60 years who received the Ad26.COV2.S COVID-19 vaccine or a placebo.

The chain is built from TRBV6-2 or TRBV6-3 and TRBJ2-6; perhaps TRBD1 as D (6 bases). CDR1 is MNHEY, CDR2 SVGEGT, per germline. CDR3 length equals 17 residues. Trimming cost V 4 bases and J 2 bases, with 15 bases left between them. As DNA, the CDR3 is TGTGCCAGCAGTTCCATCACAGGGTTCACTGGGGCCAACGTCCTGACTTTC. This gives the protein CASSSITGFTGANVLTF.

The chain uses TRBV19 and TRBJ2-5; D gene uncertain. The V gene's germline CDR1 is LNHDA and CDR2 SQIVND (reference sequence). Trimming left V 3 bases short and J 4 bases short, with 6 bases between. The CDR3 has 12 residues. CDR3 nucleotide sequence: TGTGCCAGTAGTATCCCAAGAGAGACCCAGTACTTC. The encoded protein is CASSIPRETQYF.

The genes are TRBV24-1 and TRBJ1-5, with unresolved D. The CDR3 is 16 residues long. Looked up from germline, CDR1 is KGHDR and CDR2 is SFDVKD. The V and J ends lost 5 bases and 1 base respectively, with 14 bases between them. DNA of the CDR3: TGTGCCACCAGTGTCGGAGGGTTGGGAAGCAATCAGCCCCAGCATTTT. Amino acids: CATSVGGLGSNQPQHF.

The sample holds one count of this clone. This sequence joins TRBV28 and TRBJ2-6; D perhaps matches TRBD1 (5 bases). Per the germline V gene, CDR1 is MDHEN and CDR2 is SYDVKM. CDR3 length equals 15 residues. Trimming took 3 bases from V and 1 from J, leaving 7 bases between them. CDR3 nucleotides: TGTGCCAGCAGTTTTGCAGGGTCTGGGGCCAACGTCCTGACTTTC. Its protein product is CASSFAGSGANVLTF.

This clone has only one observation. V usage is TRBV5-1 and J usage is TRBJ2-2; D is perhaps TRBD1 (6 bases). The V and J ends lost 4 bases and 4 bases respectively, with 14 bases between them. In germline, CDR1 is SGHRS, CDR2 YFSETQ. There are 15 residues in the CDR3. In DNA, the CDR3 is TGCGCCAGCAGCCCCGGACAGTATGGCACCGGGGAGCTGTTTTTT. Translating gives CASSPGQYGTGELFF.

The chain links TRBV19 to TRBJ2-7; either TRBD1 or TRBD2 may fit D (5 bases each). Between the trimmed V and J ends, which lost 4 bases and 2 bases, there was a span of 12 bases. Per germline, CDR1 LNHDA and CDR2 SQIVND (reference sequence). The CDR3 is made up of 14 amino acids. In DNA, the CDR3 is TGTGCCAGTAGTAGAGGGGACGGACCCTACGAGCAGTACTTC. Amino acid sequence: CASSRGDGPYEQYF.

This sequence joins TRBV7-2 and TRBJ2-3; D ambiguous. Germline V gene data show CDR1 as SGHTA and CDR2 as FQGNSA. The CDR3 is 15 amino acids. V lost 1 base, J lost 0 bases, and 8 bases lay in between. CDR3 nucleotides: TGTGCCAGCAGCTTAGAGGGCCTTAGCACAGATACGCAGTATTTT. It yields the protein CASSLEGLSTDTQYF.

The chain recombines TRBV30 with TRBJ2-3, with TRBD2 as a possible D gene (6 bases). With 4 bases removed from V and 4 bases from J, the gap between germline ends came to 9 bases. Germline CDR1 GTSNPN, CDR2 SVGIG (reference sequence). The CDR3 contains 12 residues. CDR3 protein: CAWIPGADTQYF. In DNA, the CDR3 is TGTGCCTGGATCCCGGGGGCAGATACGCAGTATTTT.

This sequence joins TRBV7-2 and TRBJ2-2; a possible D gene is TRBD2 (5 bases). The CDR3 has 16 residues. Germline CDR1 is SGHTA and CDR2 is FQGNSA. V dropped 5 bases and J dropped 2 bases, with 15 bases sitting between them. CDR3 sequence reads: CASSPRGSSNTGELFF. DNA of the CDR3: TGTGCCAGCAGCCCTCGGGGTTCATCTAACACCGGGGAGCTGTTTTTT.

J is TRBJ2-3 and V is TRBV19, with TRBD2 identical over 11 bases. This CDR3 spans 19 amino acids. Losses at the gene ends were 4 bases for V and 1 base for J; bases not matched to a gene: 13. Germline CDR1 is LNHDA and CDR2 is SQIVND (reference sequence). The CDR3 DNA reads TGTGCCAGTAGTAAAGTGGGACTAGCGGCCGGGCCAGGCACAGATACGCAGTATTTT. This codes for CASSKVGLAAGPGTDTQYF. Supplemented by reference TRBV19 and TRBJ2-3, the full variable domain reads DGGITQSPKYLFRKEGQNVTLSCEQNLNHDAMYWYRQDPGQGLRLIYYSQIVNDFQKGDIAEGYSVSREKKESFPLTVTSAQKNPTAFYLCASSKVGLAAGPGTDTQYFGPGTRLTVL.

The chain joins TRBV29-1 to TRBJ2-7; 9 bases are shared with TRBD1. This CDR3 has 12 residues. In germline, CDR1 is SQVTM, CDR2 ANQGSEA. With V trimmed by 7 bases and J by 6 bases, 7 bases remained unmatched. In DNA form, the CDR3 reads TGCAGCGGTGGGACAGGGATAGGCGAGCAGTACTTC. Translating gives CSGGTGIGEQYF.

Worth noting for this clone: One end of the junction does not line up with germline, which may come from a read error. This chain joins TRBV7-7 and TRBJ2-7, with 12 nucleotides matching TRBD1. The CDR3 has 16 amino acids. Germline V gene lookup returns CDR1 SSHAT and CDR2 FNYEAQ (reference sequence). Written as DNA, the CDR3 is TGTGCTAGCAGCCTTAGGGTGGGACAGGGGGCTTACGAGCAGTACTTC. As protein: CASSLRVGQGAYEQYF.

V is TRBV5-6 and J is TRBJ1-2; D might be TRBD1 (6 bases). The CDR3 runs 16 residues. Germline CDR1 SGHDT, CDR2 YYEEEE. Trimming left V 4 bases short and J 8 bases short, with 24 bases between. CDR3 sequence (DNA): TGTGCCAGCAGCCGACAGGAGATCGGGGAGATGAGGGGCTACACCTTC. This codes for CASSRQEIGEMRGYTF.

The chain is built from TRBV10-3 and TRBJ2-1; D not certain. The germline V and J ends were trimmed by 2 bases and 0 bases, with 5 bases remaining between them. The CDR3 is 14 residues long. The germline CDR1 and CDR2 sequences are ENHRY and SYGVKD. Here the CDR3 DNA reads TGTGCCATCAGTGAGGGAACCTCCTACAATGAGCAGTTCTTC. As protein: CAISEGTSYNEQFF.

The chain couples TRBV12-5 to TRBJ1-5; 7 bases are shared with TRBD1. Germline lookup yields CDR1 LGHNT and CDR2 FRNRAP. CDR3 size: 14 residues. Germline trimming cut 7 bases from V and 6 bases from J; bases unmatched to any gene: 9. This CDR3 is CASASGQIGQPQHF. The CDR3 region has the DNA TGTGCTAGTGCCTCGGGACAGATCGGTCAGCCCCAGCATTTT.

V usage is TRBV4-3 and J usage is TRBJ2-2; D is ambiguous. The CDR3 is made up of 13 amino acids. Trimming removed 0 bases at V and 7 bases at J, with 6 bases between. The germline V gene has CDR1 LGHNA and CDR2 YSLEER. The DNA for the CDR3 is TGCGCCAGCAGCCAAGATGATGGCGGGGAGCTGTTTTTT. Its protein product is CASSQDDGGELFF.

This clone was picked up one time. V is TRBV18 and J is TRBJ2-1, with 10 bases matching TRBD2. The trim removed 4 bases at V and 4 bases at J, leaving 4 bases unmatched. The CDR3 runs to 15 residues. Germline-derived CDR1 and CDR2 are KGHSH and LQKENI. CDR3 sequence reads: CASSLGLAAYNEQFF. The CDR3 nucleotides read TGTGCCAGCTCACTAGGACTAGCGGCATACAATGAGCAGTTCTTC.

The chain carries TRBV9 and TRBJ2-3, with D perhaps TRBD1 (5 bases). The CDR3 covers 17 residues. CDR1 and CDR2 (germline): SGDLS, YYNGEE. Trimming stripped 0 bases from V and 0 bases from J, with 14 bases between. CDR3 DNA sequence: TGTGCCAGCAGCGTAGCCAGGACACGGTCTAGCACAGATACGCAGTATTTT. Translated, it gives CASSVARTRSSTDTQYF.

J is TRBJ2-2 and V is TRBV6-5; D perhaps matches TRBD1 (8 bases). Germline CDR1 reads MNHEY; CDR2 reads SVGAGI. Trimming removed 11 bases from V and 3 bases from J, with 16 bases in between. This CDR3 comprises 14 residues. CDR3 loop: CAGGGQAYTGELFF. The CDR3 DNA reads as TGTGCCGGGGGGGGACAGGCCTACACCGGGGAGCTGTTTTTT.